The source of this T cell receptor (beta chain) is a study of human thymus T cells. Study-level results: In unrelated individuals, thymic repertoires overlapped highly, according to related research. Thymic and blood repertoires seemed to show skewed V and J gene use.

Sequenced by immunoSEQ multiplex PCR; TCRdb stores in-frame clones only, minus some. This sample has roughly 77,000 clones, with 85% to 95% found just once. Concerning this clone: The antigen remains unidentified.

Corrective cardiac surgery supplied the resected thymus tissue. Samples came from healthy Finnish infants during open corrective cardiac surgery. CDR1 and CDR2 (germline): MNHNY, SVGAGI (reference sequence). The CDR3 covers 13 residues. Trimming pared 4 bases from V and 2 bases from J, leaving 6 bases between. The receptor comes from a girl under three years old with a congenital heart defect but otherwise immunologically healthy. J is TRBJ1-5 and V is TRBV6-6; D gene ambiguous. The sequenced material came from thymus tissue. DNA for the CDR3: TGTGCCAGCAGTTCGGGCGGCAATCAGCCCCAGCATTTT. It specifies CASSSGGNQPQHF.